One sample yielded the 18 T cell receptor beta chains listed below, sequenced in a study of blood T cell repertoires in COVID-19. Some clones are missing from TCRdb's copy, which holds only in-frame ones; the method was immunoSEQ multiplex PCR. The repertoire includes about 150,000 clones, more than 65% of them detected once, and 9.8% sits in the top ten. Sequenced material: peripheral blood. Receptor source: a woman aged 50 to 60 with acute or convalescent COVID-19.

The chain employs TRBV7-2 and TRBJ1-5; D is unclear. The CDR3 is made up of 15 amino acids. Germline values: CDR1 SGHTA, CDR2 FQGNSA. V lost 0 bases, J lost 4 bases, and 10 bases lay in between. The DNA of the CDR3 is TGTGCCAGCAGCTTAGCAGCCCTCGAGAATCAGCCCCAGCATTTT. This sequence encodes CASSLAALENQPQHF.

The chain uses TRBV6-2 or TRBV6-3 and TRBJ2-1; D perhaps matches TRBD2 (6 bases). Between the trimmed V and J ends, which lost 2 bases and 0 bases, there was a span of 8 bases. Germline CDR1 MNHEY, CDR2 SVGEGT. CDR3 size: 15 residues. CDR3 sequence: CASSYGGASYNEQFF. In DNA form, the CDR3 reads TGTGCCAGCAGTTACGGAGGGGCCTCCTACAATGAGCAGTTCTTC.

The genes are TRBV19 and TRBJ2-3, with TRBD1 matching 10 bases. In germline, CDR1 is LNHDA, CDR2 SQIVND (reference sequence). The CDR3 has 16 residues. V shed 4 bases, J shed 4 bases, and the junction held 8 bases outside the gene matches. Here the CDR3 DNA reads TGTGCCAGTAGTAGAGGACAGGGGGGGACGGCAGATACGCAGTATTTT. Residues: CASSRGQGGTADTQYF.

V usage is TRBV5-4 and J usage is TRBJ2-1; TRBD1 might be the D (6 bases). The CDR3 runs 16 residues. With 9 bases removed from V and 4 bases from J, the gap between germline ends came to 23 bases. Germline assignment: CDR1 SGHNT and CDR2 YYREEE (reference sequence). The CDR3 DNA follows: TGTGCCACCAAGGGGCGAGAATACAGGGAATACAATGAGCAGTTCTTC. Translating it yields CATKGREYREYNEQFF. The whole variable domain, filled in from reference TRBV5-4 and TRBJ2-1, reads ETGVTQSPTHLIKTRGQQVTLRCSSQSGHNTVSWYQQALGQGPQFIFQYYREEENGRGNFPPRFSGLQFPNYSSELNVNALELDDSALYLCATKGREYREYNEQFFGPGTRLTVL.

CDR3 coding DNA: TGTGCCAGCAGCTTAGCTCCGGGACACAATCAAGAGACCCAGTACTTC. Its translation: CASSLAPGHNQETQYF. The chain employs TRBV11-3 and TRBJ2-5; D may be TRBD1 (6 bases). Germline V gene sequence: CDR1 SGHNT, CDR2 YENEEA. Trimming took off 1 base at V and 2 bases at J, with 14 bases between the two ends. The CDR3 has 16 amino acids.

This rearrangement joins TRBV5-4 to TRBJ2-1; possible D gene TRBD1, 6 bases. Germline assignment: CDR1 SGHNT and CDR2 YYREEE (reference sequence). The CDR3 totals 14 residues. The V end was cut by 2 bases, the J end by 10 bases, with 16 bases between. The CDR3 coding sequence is TGTGCCAGCAGCTTAGAGGCAGGGGCTGGGGAGCAGTTCTTC. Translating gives CASSLEAGAGEQFF.

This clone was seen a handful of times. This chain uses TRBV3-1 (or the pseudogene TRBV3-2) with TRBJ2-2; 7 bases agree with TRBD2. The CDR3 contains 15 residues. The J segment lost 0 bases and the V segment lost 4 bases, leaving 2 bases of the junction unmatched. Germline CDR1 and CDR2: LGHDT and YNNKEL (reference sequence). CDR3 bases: TGTGCCAGCAGCCCAGGACTAGCGAACACCGGGGAGCTGTTTTTT. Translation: CASSPGLANTGELFF.

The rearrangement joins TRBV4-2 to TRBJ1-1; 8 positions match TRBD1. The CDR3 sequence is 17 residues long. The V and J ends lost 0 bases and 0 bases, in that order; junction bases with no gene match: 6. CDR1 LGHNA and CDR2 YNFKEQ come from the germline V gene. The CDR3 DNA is TGTGCCAGCAGCCAAGAGACAGGGGCTCCTATGAACACTGAAGCTTTCTTT. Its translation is CASSQETGAPMNTEAFF.

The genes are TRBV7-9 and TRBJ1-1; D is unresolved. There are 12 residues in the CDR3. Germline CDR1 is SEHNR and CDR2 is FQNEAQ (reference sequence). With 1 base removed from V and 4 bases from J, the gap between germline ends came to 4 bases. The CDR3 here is CASSLVSTEAFF. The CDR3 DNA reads TGTGCCAGCAGCTTAGTGAGCACTGAAGCTTTCTTT.

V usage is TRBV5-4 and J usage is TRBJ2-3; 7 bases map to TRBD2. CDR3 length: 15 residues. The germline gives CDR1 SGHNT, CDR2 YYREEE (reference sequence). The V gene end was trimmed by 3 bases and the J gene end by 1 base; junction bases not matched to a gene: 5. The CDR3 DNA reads TGTGCCAGCAGCTCAGCGGGGCTAGGCACAGATACGCAGTATTTT. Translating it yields CASSSAGLGTDTQYF.

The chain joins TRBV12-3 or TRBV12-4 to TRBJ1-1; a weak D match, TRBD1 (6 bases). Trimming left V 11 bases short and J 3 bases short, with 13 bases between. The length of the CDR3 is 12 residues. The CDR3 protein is CASSGEYTEAFF. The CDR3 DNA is TGTGCCTCGTCAGGGGAATACACTGAAGCTTTCTTT.

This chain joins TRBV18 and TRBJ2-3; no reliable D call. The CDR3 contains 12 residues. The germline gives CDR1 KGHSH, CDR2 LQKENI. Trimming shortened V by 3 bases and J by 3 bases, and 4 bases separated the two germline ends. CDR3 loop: CASSPKTDTQYF. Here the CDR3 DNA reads TGTGCCAGCTCACCCAAAACAGATACGCAGTATTTT.

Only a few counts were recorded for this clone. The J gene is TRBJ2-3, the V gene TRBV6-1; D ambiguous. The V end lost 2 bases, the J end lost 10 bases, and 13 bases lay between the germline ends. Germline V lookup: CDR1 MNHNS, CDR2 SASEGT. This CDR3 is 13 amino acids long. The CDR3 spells CASSEWAVGPQYF. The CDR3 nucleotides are TGTGCCAGCAGTGAATGGGCTGTAGGCCCGCAGTATTTT.

The CDR3 region has the DNA TGCGCCAGCAGTGAGCCCGGTACCGGGGAGCTGTTTTTT. It specifies CASSEPGTGELFF. The rearrangement joins TRBV5-1 to TRBJ2-2; D is unresolved. Trimming removed 5 bases at V and 5 bases at J, with 10 bases between. The V gene's germline CDR1 is SGHRS and CDR2 YFSETQ. The CDR3 contains 13 residues.

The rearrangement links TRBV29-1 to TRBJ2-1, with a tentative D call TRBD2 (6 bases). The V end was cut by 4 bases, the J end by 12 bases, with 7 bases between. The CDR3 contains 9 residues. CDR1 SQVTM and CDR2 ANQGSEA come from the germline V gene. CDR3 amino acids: CSVVEGQFF. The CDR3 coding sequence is TGCAGCGTTGTGGAGGGGCAGTTCTTC.

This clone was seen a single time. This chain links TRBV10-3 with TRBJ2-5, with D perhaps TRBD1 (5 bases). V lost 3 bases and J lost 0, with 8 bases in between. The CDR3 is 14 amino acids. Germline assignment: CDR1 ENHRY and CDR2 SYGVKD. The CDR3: CAISESGNQETQYF. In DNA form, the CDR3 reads TGTGCCATCAGTGAATCAGGGAACCAAGAGACCCAGTACTTC.

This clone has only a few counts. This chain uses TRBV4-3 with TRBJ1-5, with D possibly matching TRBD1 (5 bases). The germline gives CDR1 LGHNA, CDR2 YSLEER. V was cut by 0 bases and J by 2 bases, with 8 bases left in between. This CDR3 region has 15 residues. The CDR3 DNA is TGCGCCAGCAGCCAAGATCGCAGGGGCAATCAGCCCCAGCATTTT. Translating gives CASSQDRRGNQPQHF.

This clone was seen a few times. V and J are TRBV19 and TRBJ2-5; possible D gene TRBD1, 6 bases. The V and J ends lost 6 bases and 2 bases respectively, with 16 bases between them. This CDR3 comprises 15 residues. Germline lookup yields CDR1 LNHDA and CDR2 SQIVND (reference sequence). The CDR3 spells CASRPGRQAQETQYF. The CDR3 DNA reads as TGTGCCAGTAGACCTGGGCGACAGGCTCAAGAGACCCAGTACTTC. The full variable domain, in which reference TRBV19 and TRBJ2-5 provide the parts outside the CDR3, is DGGITQSPKYLFRKEGQNVTLSCEQNLNHDAMYWYRQDPGQGLRLIYYSQIVNDFQKGDIAEGYSVSREKKESFPLTVTSAQKNPTAFYLCASRPGRQAQETQYFGPGTRLLVL.